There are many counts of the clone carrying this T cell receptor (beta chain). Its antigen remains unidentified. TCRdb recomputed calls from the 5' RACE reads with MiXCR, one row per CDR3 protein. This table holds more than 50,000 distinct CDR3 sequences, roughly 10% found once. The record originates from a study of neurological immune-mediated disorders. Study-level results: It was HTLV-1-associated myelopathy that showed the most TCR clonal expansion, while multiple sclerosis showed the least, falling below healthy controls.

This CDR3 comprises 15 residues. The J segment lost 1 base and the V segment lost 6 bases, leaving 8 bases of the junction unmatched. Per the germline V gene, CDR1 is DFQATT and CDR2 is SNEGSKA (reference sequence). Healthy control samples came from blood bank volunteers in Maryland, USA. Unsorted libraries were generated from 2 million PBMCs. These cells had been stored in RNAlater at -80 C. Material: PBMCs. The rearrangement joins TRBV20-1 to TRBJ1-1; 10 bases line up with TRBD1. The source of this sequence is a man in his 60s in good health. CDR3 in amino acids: CSAPRRDRGNTEAFF. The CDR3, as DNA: TGCAGTGCGCCGCGCCGGGACAGGGGGAACACTGAAGCTTTCTTT.